Listed here are 28 T cell receptor beta chains from one sample, sequenced in a study of somatic mutations in cytotoxic T cells in rheumatoid arthritis. Generated by immunoSEQ multiplex PCR, the TCRdb table keeps only in-frame clones and is missing some. Seen here are approximately 20,000 clones, about four fifths observed once, and the top ten hold roughly a tenth. The sequenced sample consisted of CD8+ T cells sorted from blood. Receptors originate from a woman aged 50 to 60 in good health.

This chain links TRBV5-6 with TRBJ2-1; D unclear. CDR3 size: 14 residues. Deletions cut 0 bases from V and 4 bases from J, with 8 bases between. The germline gives CDR1 SGHDT, CDR2 YYEEEE. The CDR3 region is CASSLAIGYNEQFF. CDR3 sequence (DNA): TGTGCCAGCAGCTTGGCCATAGGGTACAATGAGCAGTTCTTC.

The chain uses TRBV7-9 and TRBJ1-5; D might be TRBD1 (6 bases). The germline V gene has CDR1 SEHNR and CDR2 FQNEAQ (reference sequence). There are 15 residues in the CDR3. Trimming took off 4 bases at V and 0 bases at J, with 10 bases between the two ends. The CDR3 is CASSSGGASNQPQHF. The DNA for the CDR3 is TGTGCCAGCAGCTCGGGGGGGGCTAGCAATCAGCCCCAGCATTTT.

There are a few counts of this clone. V is TRBV20-1 and J is TRBJ1-1; D is uncertain. V was cut by 5 bases and J by 7 bases, with 8 bases left in between. CDR3 length: 10 amino acids. Germline V gene lookup returns CDR1 DFQATT and CDR2 SNEGSKA (reference sequence). DNA for the CDR3: TGCAGTGCTCTGGAGATTGAAGCTTTCTTT. This sequence encodes CSALEIEAFF.

The J gene is TRBJ2-7, the V gene TRBV27, with D perhaps matching TRBD1 (5 bases). Trimming took off 3 bases at V and 2 bases at J, with 11 bases between the two ends. The CDR3 totals 14 residues. Per the germline V gene, CDR1 is MNHEY and CDR2 is SMNVEV (reference sequence). The CDR3, as DNA: TGTGCCAGCAGTTTTGGGGCAGGTCCCTACGAGCAGTACTTC. Residues: CASSFGAGPYEQYF.

The V and J genes are TRBV19 and TRBJ1-4; 9 bases align to TRBD1. The CDR3 spans 16 residues. With V trimmed by 5 bases and J by 2 bases, 6 bases remained unmatched. The V gene's germline CDR1 is LNHDA and CDR2 SQIVND (reference sequence). The CDR3 coding sequence is TGTGCCAGTAGTCCGGACAGGGGAGGTACTAATGAAAAACTGTTTTTT. This gives the protein CASSPDRGGTNEKLFF.

This sequence joins TRBV25-1 and TRBJ2-2, with D hard to call. This CDR3 spans 11 amino acids. Looked up from germline, CDR1 is MGHDK and CDR2 is SYGVNS. Trimming removed 7 bases at V and 4 bases at J, with 4 bases between. The CDR3 sequence: CASTGTGELFF. CDR3 nucleotide sequence: TGTGCCAGCACGGGCACCGGGGAGCTGTTTTTT. Looking up the rest from reference TRBV25-1 and TRBJ2-2 gives the full variable domain: EADIYQTPRYLVIGTGKKITLECSQTMGHDKMYWYQQDPGMELHLIHYSYGVNSTEKGDLSSESTVSRIRTEHFPLTLESARPSHTSQYLCASTGTGELFFGEGSRLTVL.

V is TRBV18 and J is TRBJ1-5; weak D call: TRBD1 (6 bases). Germline loops: CDR1 KGHSH, CDR2 LQKENI. V lost 4 bases and J lost 3, with 16 bases in between. The CDR3 loop spans 16 amino acids. The CDR3 DNA follows: TGTGCCAGCTCACTGGCGGGGGGGGCCTCCAATCAGCCCCAGCATTTT. Translating it yields CASSLAGGASNQPQHF.

The chain carries TRBV28 and TRBJ2-3; D call uncertain. Trimming stripped 3 bases from V and 2 bases from J, with 18 bases between. Germline V gene data show CDR1 as MDHEN and CDR2 as SYDVKM. The CDR3 is 17 amino acids. The CDR3 protein is CASSFPSWSGDTDTQYF. The DNA of the CDR3 is TGTGCCAGCAGTTTCCCCTCTTGGAGTGGGGACACAGATACGCAGTATTTT.

This clone qualifies as medium-sized. The rearrangement joins TRBV7-8 to TRBJ2-3; 15 nucleotides match TRBD2. V shed 4 bases and J 6 bases; nucleotides not matched to a gene: 5. Germline CDR1 and CDR2: SGHVS and FQNEAQ. This CDR3 is built from 16 residues. Written as DNA, the CDR3 is TGTGCCAGCAGCTCCAGGACTAGCGGGGGGGAGGATACGCAGTATTTT. Residues: CASSSRTSGGEDTQYF.

About this clone itself: No conserved phenylalanine or tryptophan is present at the end of the CDR3, so a read error is the likely explanation. The chain recombines TRBV7-6 with TRBJ1-2; no clear D. The germline CDR1 and CDR2 sequences are SGHVS and FNYEAQ. V lost 5 bases to trimming and J lost 4 bases, with 17 bases between them. The CDR3 spans 15 residues. CDR3 region: CASSPTLALGYGYTL. For the CDR3, the DNA is TGTGCCAGCAGCCCAACCCTGGCACTAGGCTATGGCTACACCCTC.

This sequence joins TRBV27 and TRBJ2-7; perhaps TRBD2 as D (5 bases). V was cut by 2 bases and J by 6 bases, with 5 bases left in between. From germline, CDR1 is MNHEY and CDR2 SMNVEV (reference sequence). The CDR3 runs to 11 residues. Here the CDR3 reads CASSLGGEQYF. The CDR3 DNA is TGTGCCAGCAGTTTAGGAGGCGAGCAGTACTTC.

V usage is TRBV27 and J usage is TRBJ2-7; D gene uncertain. CDR3 length equals 14 residues. Between the trimmed V and J ends, which lost 8 bases and 5 bases, there was a span of 19 bases. The germline V gene has CDR1 MNHEY and CDR2 SMNVEV (reference sequence). CDR3 protein: CASSGPWRDNEQYF. The CDR3 nucleotides read TGTGCCAGCTCCGGCCCCTGGCGTGACAACGAGCAGTACTTC.

In this sample, this clone turned up once. This chain connects TRBV6-5 to TRBJ2-2, with 9 bases lining up with TRBD2. Trimming removed 2 bases from V and 8 bases from J; junction bases left unmatched: 9. The CDR3 contains 16 residues. Germline V gene sequence: CDR1 MNHEY, CDR2 SVGAGI. The CDR3, as DNA: TGTGCCAGCAGTTACGCGGGACTTAGCGGGAGTGGGGAGCTGTTTTTT. This sequence encodes CASSYAGLSGSGELFF.

This clone was counted only a few times. This chain joins TRBV7-8 and TRBJ2-5; 7 nucleotides agree with TRBD1. The V gene end was trimmed by 0 bases and the J gene end by 4 bases; junction bases not matched to a gene: 8. The germline CDR1 and CDR2 sequences are SGHVS and FQNEAQ. The CDR3 runs 16 residues. The CDR3 region has the DNA TGTGCCAGCAGCTTAGCGCAGGGGGAATTGGGAGAGACCCAGTACTTC. It yields the protein CASSLAQGELGETQYF.

As for this clone: Sequence at one end of the junction differs from germline and may be a read error. CDR3 residues: CASGLGSSDEQYF. As DNA, the CDR3 is TGTGCCAGCGGCTTGGGGTCCTCGGACGAGCAGTACTTC. The chain carries TRBV5-4 and TRBJ2-7; no definite D call. The CDR3 is 13 amino acids. The germline gives CDR1 SGHNT, CDR2 YYREEE (reference sequence).

The rearrangement joins TRBV11-3 to TRBJ1-2, with D maybe TRBD1 (6 bases). CDR3 length equals 17 residues. Trimming took off 1 base at V and 7 bases at J, with 22 bases between the two ends. Looked up from germline, CDR1 is SGHNT and CDR2 is YENEEA. CDR3 protein: CASSLGTEGGIGCGYTF. The CDR3, as DNA: TGTGCCAGCAGCTTAGGGACAGAGGGGGGTATAGGTTGTGGCTACACCTTC.

The CDR3 here is CASSLGQGIVYGYTF. CDR3 bases: TGTGCCAGCAGCTTGGGACAGGGGATAGTCTATGGCTACACCTTC. The V call is TRBV5-4, the J call TRBJ1-2; 8 bases line up with TRBD1. The CDR3 has 15 residues. Per germline, CDR1 SGHNT and CDR2 YYREEE (reference sequence). V was clipped by 0 bases and J by 4 bases; unmatched bases: 5.

The V call is TRBV27, the J call TRBJ2-3, with TRBD2 as a possible D gene (6 bases). The germline V gene encodes CDR1 MNHEY and CDR2 SMNVEV (reference sequence). The V end was cut by 0 bases, the J end by 6 bases, with 16 bases between. This CDR3 is built from 16 residues. This CDR3 is CASSLSQGLSRDTQYF. The DNA of the CDR3 is TGTGCCAGCAGTTTATCCCAGGGACTCTCCAGGGATACGCAGTATTTT.

The rearrangement joins TRBV28 to TRBJ2-2; TRBD1 agrees at 10 bases. Germline CDR1 reads MDHEN; CDR2 reads SYDVKM. V shed 4 bases and J 2 bases; nucleotides not matched to a gene: 4. The CDR3 is 16 amino acids. The CDR3 nucleotides read TGTGCCAGCAGTTCCGACAGGGGGCGAAACACCGGGGAGCTGTTTTTT. Amino acid sequence: CASSSDRGRNTGELFF.

CDR3 in amino acids: CASSLTGLAGGEDTQYF. CDR3 in DNA: TGTGCCAGCAGCTTAACGGGGTTAGCGGGGGGTGAAGATACGCAGTATTTT. V is TRBV7-3 and J is TRBJ2-3; 10 nucleotides line up with TRBD2. The CDR3 totals 17 residues. The germline CDR1 and CDR2 sequences are SGHTA and FQGTGA. With V trimmed by 0 bases and J by 5 bases, 8 bases remained unmatched.

The chain uses TRBV19 and TRBJ2-1; TRBD2 aligns across 13 bases. CDR1 is LNHDA and CDR2 is SQIVND in the germline V gene (reference sequence). The CDR3 has 18 amino acids. The V segment lost 6 bases and the J segment 0 bases; nucleotides outside the gene matches: 8. DNA of the CDR3: TGTGCCAGTAGCGGACCGGGACTAGCGGGAAACTCCTACAATGAGCAGTTCTTC. This sequence encodes CASSGPGLAGNSYNEQFF.

The CDR3 loop is CSVPGLAGKGTGELFF. CDR3 coding DNA: TGCAGCGTCCCCGGACTAGCGGGAAAAGGCACCGGGGAGCTGTTTTTT. The chain links TRBV29-1 to TRBJ2-2; 12 bases align to TRBD2. Trimming took 6 bases from V and 4 from J; bases not matched to a gene: 9. The germline V gene encodes CDR1 SQVTM and CDR2 ANQGSEA. This CDR3 spans 16 amino acids.

CDR3 DNA sequence: TGTGCCAGCAGTTTAGACAGGGGGAACGAGCAGTACTTC. Translated, it gives CASSLDRGNEQYF. V is TRBV27 and J is TRBJ2-7, with 9 positions matching TRBD1. The ends lost 2 bases at V and 5 bases at J; junction bases unmatched: 1. This CDR3 has 13 residues. Germline V gives CDR1 MNHEY, CDR2 SMNVEV (reference sequence).

Concerning this clone itself: At one end, the junction sequence differs from germline, possibly due to a read error. The chain is built from TRBV4-1 and TRBJ2-7; a weak D match, TRBD2 (6 bases). In germline, CDR1 is MGHRA, CDR2 YSYEKL. The CDR3 loop spans 16 amino acids. CDR3 sequence: CASSQDSGSPSYEQYF. For the CDR3, the DNA is TGTGCCAGCAGCCAAGATAGCGGTAGCCCCTCCTACGAGCAGTACTTC.

The chain couples TRBV4-1 to TRBJ1-5; tentatively, D is TRBD1 (6 bases). Trimming removed 0 bases from V and 7 bases from J, with 13 bases in between. Germline values: CDR1 MGHRA, CDR2 YSYEKL. The CDR3 consists of 15 residues. DNA for the CDR3: TGCGCCAGCAGCCAAGATGCCAGGGGAGGACAGCCCCAGCATTTT. Its translation: CASSQDARGGQPQHF.

V and J are TRBV5-6 and TRBJ1-1; D remains unclear. CDR3 size: 14 residues. From germline, CDR1 is SGHDT and CDR2 YYEEEE. V was clipped by 7 bases and J by 7 bases, with 20 bases between them. The CDR3 bases are TGTGCCAGCTTAATATGGCGGGGTTCTGGTGAAGCTTTCTTT. This codes for CASLIWRGSGEAFF.

The gene calls are TRBV6-5 and TRBJ2-1, with D uncertain. This CDR3 has 13 amino acids. V was clipped by 6 bases and J by 4 bases, with 10 bases between them. In germline, CDR1 is MNHEY, CDR2 SVGAGI. The CDR3 is CASRMGLYNEQFF. The CDR3 DNA sequence: TGTGCCAGCAGGATGGGGTTGTACAATGAGCAGTTCTTC.

J is TRBJ2-1 and V is TRBV14; D is perhaps TRBD2 (6 bases). The V gene lost 0 bases and the J gene lost 0 bases, with 9 bases spanning the gap. The germline gives CDR1 SGHDN, CDR2 FVKESK. The CDR3 sequence is 16 residues long. CDR3 nucleotide sequence: TGTGCCAGCAGCCAAGATATGGGGGGCTCCTACAATGAGCAGTTCTTC. It specifies CASSQDMGGSYNEQFF.